Listed here are 21 T cell receptor beta chains from one sample, sequenced in a study of breast tumors, draining lymph nodes, adjacent tissues. TCRdb reprocessed the multiplex PCR reads with MiXCR, giving one entry per CDR3 protein. The data show some 170,000 distinct CDR3 sequences, 30% to 35% seen once. Samples came from axillary lymph nodes draining the breast cancer. What was sequenced was axillary lymph node tissue. These receptors originate from a female donor with breast cancer. Some clones in this sample may be carry-over from other donors' samples.

This sequence joins TRBV30 and TRBJ1-4, with 8 nucleotides matching TRBD1. V was clipped by 1 base and J by 8 bases; unmatched bases: 12. The CDR3 is 16 amino acids. The germline V gene encodes CDR1 GTSNPN and CDR2 SVGIG (reference sequence). CDR3 coding DNA: TGTGCCTGGAGTGGGAATCCGGGACAGGCGAACGAAAAACTGTTTTTT. Its translation: CAWSGNPGQANEKLFF.

This clonotype was seen ten or more times. The chain recombines TRBV20-1 with TRBJ2-1; D remains ambiguous. V shed 7 bases and J shed 5 bases, with 12 bases lying between them. This CDR3 contains 12 residues. CDR1 and CDR2 (germline): DFQATT, SNEGSKA (reference sequence). As DNA, the CDR3 is TGCAGTGAAGGGTATAGCAACAATGAGCAGTTCTTC. As protein: CSEGYSNNEQFF.

With respect to this clonotype: This sequence may be a read error, since a much larger clone differs from it by one base. The V and J genes are TRBV4-1 and TRBJ2-7, with D possibly TRBD1 on 6 matching bases. The germline CDR1 and CDR2 sequences are MGHRA and YSYEKL. The V gene lost 0 bases and the J gene lost 5 bases, with 14 bases spanning the gap. This CDR3 contains 15 residues. CDR3 nucleotides: TGCGCCAGCAGCCAAGAGAACAGGGTTACCCACGAGCAGTACTTC. It specifies CASSQENRVTHEQYF.

This clonotype was observed many times. V is TRBV3-1 and J is TRBJ2-1; no reliable D call. This CDR3 is 12 amino acids long. Trimming left V 1 base short and J 3 bases short, with 1 base between. Germline CDR1 is LGHDT and CDR2 is YNNKEL (reference sequence). Here the CDR3 reads CASSQGYNEQFF. CDR3 sequence (DNA): TGTGCCAGCAGCCAAGGCTACAATGAGCAGTTCTTC.

The chain recombines TRBV29-1 with TRBJ1-2, with D possibly matching TRBD1 (6 bases). Germline values: CDR1 SQVTM, CDR2 ANQGSEA. This CDR3 contains 14 residues. Trimming cost V 3 bases and J 3 bases, with 14 bases left between them. CDR3 nucleotide sequence: TGCAGCGTTGAGGGACATGCCCCTGACTATGGCTACACCTTC. Translated: CSVEGHAPDYGYTF.

In its sample, this clonotype was seen many times. The chain combines TRBV19 with TRBJ2-5; a weak D match, TRBD1 (6 bases). CDR1 and CDR2 (germline): LNHDA, SQIVND (reference sequence). V lost 2 bases to trimming and J lost 4 bases, with 14 bases between them. The CDR3 is 15 residues long. The DNA for the CDR3 is TGTGCCAGTAGTATATCCGGACAGTTAGGAGAGACCCAGTACTTC. Protein: CASSISGQLGETQYF. Full variable domain (rest looked up from reference TRBV19 and TRBJ2-5): DGGITQSPKYLFRKEGQNVTLSCEQNLNHDAMYWYRQDPGQGLRLIYYSQIVNDFQKGDIAEGYSVSREKKESFPLTVTSAQKNPTAFYLCASSISGQLGETQYFGPGTRLLVL.

This clonotype has ten or more counts. CDR3 amino acids: CASSPQSGTTYNEQFF. CDR3 nucleotides: TGTGCCAGCAGCCCCCAAAGTGGGACTACCTACAATGAGCAGTTCTTC. The V gene is TRBV7-9, the J gene TRBJ2-1; 7 positions match TRBD2. Germline loops: CDR1 SEHNR, CDR2 FQNEAQ (reference sequence). V lost 5 bases, J lost 2 bases, and 9 bases stayed unmatched. This CDR3 region has 16 residues.

The V gene is TRBV7-3, the J gene TRBJ2-3; D unclear. There are 14 residues in the CDR3. Trimming took 2 bases from V and 5 from J, leaving 11 bases between them. Germline CDR1 reads SGHTA; CDR2 reads FQGTGA. The CDR3, as DNA: TGTGCCAGCAGCTTATGGGAACGCGAAGATACGCAGTATTTT. Its protein product is CASSLWEREDTQYF.

Turning to this clonotype: Given a much more abundant clone one base away, this may be a read error. This chain joins TRBV27 and TRBJ1-4, with TRBD1 matching over 7 bases. The CDR3 is 14 amino acids. V gave up 8 bases and J gave up 11 bases; unmatched junction bases: 14. Germline V gene lookup returns CDR1 MNHEY and CDR2 SMNVEV (reference sequence). CDR3 DNA: TGTGCCAGCGGAAGGTCGGAGGGGGCTCTGAAACTGTTTTTT. Its protein product is CASGRSEGALKLFF.

Turning to this clonotype: This sequence may be a read error, since a much larger clone differs from it by one base. The chain combines TRBV27 with TRBJ1-4; 8 nucleotides match TRBD1. Germline CDR1 is MNHEY and CDR2 is SMNVEV (reference sequence). This CDR3 has 16 amino acids. The CDR3 is CAGSLSRQGSNEKLFF. The DNA for the CDR3 is TGTGCCGGCAGTTTATCGAGACAGGGGAGTAATGAAAAACTGTTTTTT.

This clonotype was counted between two and nine times. A much bigger clone sits one base away, suggesting this may be a read error. This sequence joins TRBV11-2 and TRBJ1-5; D is perhaps TRBD1 (6 bases). The CDR3 consists of 14 residues. V was clipped by 5 bases and J by 6 bases, with 14 bases between them. Germline CDR1 SGHAT, CDR2 FQNNGV. The CDR3 region is CASSPGQLTQPQHF. The DNA of the CDR3 is TGTGCCAGCAGCCCAGGACAGCTCACTCAGCCCCAGCATTTT.

Note on this clonotype: A much larger clone sits a single nucleotide away, making a read error possible. The chain joins TRBV20-1 to TRBJ1-5; tentatively, D is TRBD1 (5 bases). Germline CDR1 is DFQATT and CDR2 is SNEGSKA (reference sequence). Trimming took 3 bases from V and 1 from J, leaving 19 bases between them. This CDR3 spans 17 amino acids. The CDR3 DNA sequence: TGCAGTGCTAGTTGGTCGGGCGGGGGATCGAGCAATCAGCCCCAGCATTTT. It yields the protein CSASWSGGGSSNQPQHF.

The V and J genes are TRBV5-1 and TRBJ2-3; 10 bases agree with TRBD2. The CDR3 spans 14 residues. Germline V gives CDR1 SGHRS, CDR2 YFSETQ. The junction had 8 bases not matched to a gene; V was cut back by 7 bases and J by 6 bases. CDR3 sequence: CASGRAGGVDTQYF. In DNA, the CDR3 is TGCGCCAGCGGGCGAGCGGGAGGGGTGGATACGCAGTATTTT. Complete variable domain (other parts from reference TRBV5-1 and TRBJ2-3): KAGVTQTPRYLIKTRGQQVTLSCSPISGHRSVSWYQQTPGQGLQFLFEYFSETQRNKGNFPGRFSGRQFSNSRSEMNVSTLELGDSALYLCASGRAGGVDTQYFGPGTRLTVL.

This clonotype was seen ten or more times. This chain uses TRBV27 with TRBJ2-7; D not resolved. The CDR3 runs to 12 residues. Per germline, CDR1 MNHEY and CDR2 SMNVEV (reference sequence). V dropped 6 bases and J dropped 12 bases, with 18 bases sitting between them. The CDR3 DNA reads as TGTGCCAGCAGCCGTCGTGAAGGCAATCCGTACTTC. Encoded protein: CASSRREGNPYF.

This chain uses TRBV5-4 with TRBJ1-4, with D possibly TRBD1 on 6 matching bases. The V gene lost 5 bases and the J gene lost 7 bases, with 18 bases spanning the gap. Germline CDR1 is SGHNT and CDR2 is YYREEE (reference sequence). The CDR3 length is 15 residues. This CDR3 is CASSSQGQAGEKLFF. The CDR3 region has the DNA TGTGCCAGCAGTTCTCAGGGGCAGGCAGGTGAAAAACTGTTTTTT.

This clonotype was detected ten times or more. The V call is TRBV7-2, the J call TRBJ2-5; D tentatively reads TRBD1 or TRBD2 (5 bases each). Germline CDR1 and CDR2: SGHTA and FQGNSA. V was pared by 4 bases and J by 7 bases, with 16 bases between. The CDR3 totals 14 residues. The CDR3 region is CASSSHLRGVTQYF. The CDR3 DNA sequence: TGTGCCAGCAGCTCCCACTTGAGGGGTGTGACCCAGTACTTC.

The CDR3 spells CASSRGLASAYEQYF. CDR3 DNA: TGTGCCAGCAGCCGCGGGCTAGCGAGCGCCTACGAGCAGTACTTC. V gene TRBV6-5 combines with J gene TRBJ2-7, with TRBD2 as a possible D gene (6 bases). CDR3 length equals 15 residues. Trimming took off 6 bases at V and 2 bases at J, with 17 bases between the two ends. Germline V lookup: CDR1 MNHEY, CDR2 SVGAGI.

There are many counts of this clonotype. The rearrangement uses TRBV18 and TRBJ2-7, with D perhaps matching TRBD2 (5 bases). V shed 6 bases and J shed 0 bases, with 15 bases lying between them. Germline V lookup: CDR1 KGHSH, CDR2 LQKENI. This CDR3 is built from 15 residues. CDR3 loop: CASSPGAESSYEQYF. The DNA for the CDR3 is TGTGCCAGCTCCCCCGGAGCGGAAAGCTCCTACGAGCAGTACTTC.

This clonotype was found many times. The V call is TRBV4-1, the J call TRBJ1-2; no clear D. In germline, CDR1 is MGHRA, CDR2 YSYEKL. Trimming left V 1 base short and J 8 bases short, with 11 bases between. This CDR3 is built from 13 residues. The DNA for the CDR3 is TGCGCCAGCAGCCAAGTCGGATCTAGAGGCTACACCTTC. Translated: CASSQVGSRGYTF.

This clonotype has just a few counts. This rearrangement joins TRBV6-2 or TRBV6-3 to TRBJ2-7, with D possibly matching TRBD1 (7 bases). The germline CDR1 and CDR2 sequences are MNHEY and SVGEGT. The CDR3 covers 15 residues. V was pared by 2 bases and J by 6 bases, with 17 bases between. The CDR3 protein is CASSYGPGGFREQYF. CDR3 coding DNA: TGTGCCAGCAGTTACGGGCCAGGGGGGTTTCGCGAGCAGTACTTC.

The chain has TRBV10-3 and TRBJ1-2; the D gene is possibly TRBD1 (5 bases). CDR1 and CDR2 (germline): ENHRY, SYGVKD. The germline V and J ends were trimmed by 3 bases and 2 bases, with 19 bases remaining between them. This CDR3 spans 17 amino acids. CDR3 residues: CAISDGTLGSLNYGYTF. CDR3 DNA sequence: TGTGCCATCAGTGACGGGACGCTGGGGTCATTGAACTATGGCTACACCTTC.